Listed below are T cell receptor beta chains from one sample, sequenced in a study of T cell responses to AZD1222 COVID-19 vaccine. TCRdb keeps only in-frame clones here, not all; method: immunoSEQ multiplex PCR. Here the sample spans some 130,000 clones, approximately 90% being singletons. Sequenced here: peripheral blood, sampled 28 days after the second AZD1222 dose. The receptors originated from an adult who received the AZD1222 COVID-19 vaccine. The CDR3 runs from the conserved cysteine through the conserved F or W. The D gene is left open where the match is weak. Size is omitted from some rows. Given values are once, few, many or a class for expanded clones.

j_call	d_call	clone_size	v_call	cdr3_aa	cdr3_nt
TRBJ1-4	TRBD1	NA	TRBV18	CASSLGTGDEKLFF	TGTGCCAGCTCACTCGGGACAGGGGACGAAAAACTGTTTTTT
TRBJ1-2	NA	NA	TRBV2	CASSAGRSYGYTF	TGTGCCAGCAGTGCGGGCCGGTCCTATGGCTACACCTTC
TRBJ1-3	NA	NA	TRBV3-1/TRBV3-2	CASSQQGSGNTIYF	TGTGCCAGCAGCCAACAGGGTTCTGGAAACACCATATATTTT
TRBJ1-1	NA	NA	TRBV29-1	CSVVQGIAEAFF	TGCAGCGTTGTTCAGGGTATCGCTGAAGCTTTCTTT
TRBJ1-1	NA	NA	TRBV27	CASSLRSAVRLNTEAFF	TGTGCCAGCAGTCTTCGGAGTGCGGTCAGATTGAACACTGAAGCTTTCTTT
TRBJ1-5	TRBD1	once	TRBV5-1	CASSLSGTGNQPQHF	TGCGCCAGCAGCTTATCCGGGACAGGCAATCAGCCCCAGCATTTT
TRBJ2-7	NA	once	TRBV11-2	CASSPEAGVSYEQYF	TGTGCCAGCAGCCCCGAGGCAGGGGTATCCTACGAGCAGTACTTC
TRBJ1-5	NA	NA	TRBV7-8	CASSLLSNQPQHF	TGTGCCAGCAGCCTTCTTAGCAATCAGCCCCAGCATTTT
TRBJ1-5	NA	NA	TRBV15	CATSRGPNLERGNQPQHF	TGTGCCACCAGCAGAGGGCCGAACCTAGAGCGTGGCAATCAGCCCCAGCATTTT
TRBJ2-1	NA	once	TRBV6-6	CASSYLGGLTAGEQFF	TGTGCCAGCAGTTACCTCGGTGGACTCACTGCGGGTGAGCAGTTCTTC
TRBJ2-1	TRBD2	NA	TRBV9	CASSVAPGWREGDNEQFF	TGTGCCAGCAGCGTAGCCCCCGGATGGCGGGAGGGGGACAATGAGCAGTTCTTC
TRBJ1-1	NA	NA	TRBV5-4	CASGTVNTEAFF	TGTGCCAGCGGAACAGTGAACACTGAAGCTTTCTTT
TRBJ2-5	TRBD2	once	TRBV5-1	CASSLSQALAGMGETQYF	TGCGCCAGCAGCTTGAGTCAGGCCCTAGCGGGAATGGGGGAGACCCAGTACTTC
TRBJ2-3	TRBD2	once	TRBV11-3	CASSLGRRSSGNADTQYF	TGTGCCAGCAGCTTAGGACGGAGATCCAGCGGGAACGCCGATACGCAGTATTTT
TRBJ1-1	TRBD1	NA	TRBV6-5	CASRRTGNGDTEAFF	TGTGCCAGCCGACGGACAGGGAATGGTGACACTGAAGCTTTCTTT
TRBJ2-7	TRBD1	NA	TRBV15	CATSRGTGVEQYF	TGTGCCACCAGCAGAGGGACAGGGGTGGAGCAGTACTTC
TRBJ1-5	TRBD1	NA	TRBV4-1	CASPGGCQPQHF	TGCGCCAGCCCAGGGGGGTGTCAGCCCCAGCATTTT
TRBJ2-1	TRBD2	NA	TRBV4-2	CASSLSGTSTLNEQFF	TGTGCCAGCAGCCTCTCCGGGACTAGCACCCTCAATGAGCAGTTCTTC
TRBJ1-1	NA	NA	TRBV6-5	CASSYSGGRSTEAFF	TGTGCCAGCAGTTACTCGGGGGGGCGGAGCACTGAAGCTTTCTTT
TRBJ2-7	TRBD2	NA	TRBV5-1	CASSLGGSASGSGYEQYF	TGCGCCAGCAGCTTGGGCGGGTCGGCTAGCGGGAGCGGGTACGAGCAGTACTTC
TRBJ2-7	TRBD2	NA	TRBV11-3	CASSLDGTSEYEQYF	TGTGCCAGCAGCTTAGATGGGACTAGCGAGTACGAGCAGTACTTC
TRBJ1-1	NA	NA	TRBV7-2	CASSLVVLEDTEAFF	TGTGCCAGCAGCTTAGTAGTTCTGGAGGACACTGAAGCTTTCTTT
TRBJ1-6	TRBD1	NA	TRBV11-3	CATVTGAFNSPLHF	TGTGCCACCGTAACAGGGGCCTTTAATTCACCCCTCCACTTT
TRBJ2-2	NA	NA	TRBV7-8	CASSARSTGELFF	TGTGCCAGCAGCGCAAGGAGCACCGGGGAGCTGTTTTTT
TRBJ2-1	TRBD2	NA	TRBV29-1	CSARTGTSGTEQFF	TGCAGCGCCAGAACCGGGACTAGCGGAACCGAGCAGTTCTTC
TRBJ1-5	NA	NA	TRBV2	CASSDRGNSNQPQHF	TGTGCCAGCAGTGATAGGGGGAATAGCAATCAGCCCCAGCATTTT
TRBJ2-2	NA	NA	TRBV11-3	CASSLGRGRHTGELFF	TGTGCCAGCAGCTTAGGTCGCGGCAGACACACCGGGGAGCTGTTTTTT
TRBJ1-2	NA	NA	TRBV3-1/TRBV3-2	CASSQETGLRGANYGYTF	TGTGCCAGCAGCCAAGAAACGGGTTTGAGGGGAGCTAACTATGGCTACACCTTC
TRBJ2-1	TRBD2	NA	TRBV9	CASSFGLAGYNEQFF	TGTGCCAGCAGCTTCGGACTAGCGGGATACAATGAGCAGTTCTTC
TRBJ1-1	NA	once	TRBV28	CASNLRDARAYGTEAFF	TGTGCCAGCAACCTCCGGGACGCCAGAGCGTACGGCACTGAAGCTTTCTTT
TRBJ2-3	TRBD2	NA	TRBV10-3	CAIRETSADTDTQYF	TGTGCCATCAGGGAGACTAGCGCGGACACAGATACGCAGTATTTT
TRBJ1-1	NA	NA	TRBV6-5	CASKLQGNTEAFF	TGTGCCAGCAAATTACAGGGTAACACTGAAGCTTTCTTT
TRBJ2-7	NA	NA	TRBV19	CASSILEGYEQYF	TGTGCCAGTAGTATATTGGAGGGGTACGAGCAGTACTTC
TRBJ1-1	NA	NA	TRBV19	CASSISQTGNTEAFF	TGTGCCAGTAGTATATCACAGACAGGGAACACTGAAGCTTTCTTT
TRBJ2-3	NA	NA	TRBV7-9	CASSSEGITDTQYF	TGTGCCAGCAGCTCAGAGGGGATAACAGATACGCAGTATTTT
TRBJ1-3	NA	NA	TRBV6-5	CASKGSGNTIYF	TGTGCCAGCAAAGGGTCTGGAAACACCATATATTTT
TRBJ2-1	TRBD2	once	TRBV7-3	CASSPTGTNNEQFF	TGTGCCAGCAGCCCGACCGGGACTAACAATGAGCAGTTCTTC
TRBJ2-2	NA	NA	TRBV6-5	CASGTNLGTGELFF	TGTGCCAGCGGAACCAACCTGGGCACCGGGGAGCTGTTTTTT
TRBJ2-7	TRBD2	NA	TRBV18	CASSPGGDLTYEQYF	TGTGCCAGCTCACCAGGGGGGGATCTCACCTACGAGCAGTACTTC
TRBJ2-7	TRBD2	NA	TRBV5-1	CASSSGTILLEQYF	TGCGCCAGCAGCTCCGGGACTATCCTCCTCGAGCAGTACTTC
TRBJ2-1	TRBD1	NA	TRBV7-9	CASSRLGGAYNEQFF	TGTGCCAGCAGCCGCCTAGGGGGCGCCTACAATGAGCAGTTCTTC
TRBJ2-3	TRBD1	NA	TRBV6-6	CASSPQGAGTDTQYF	TGTGCCAGCAGTCCGCAGGGGGCAGGCACAGATACGCAGTATTTT
TRBJ2-2	NA	NA	TRBV19	CASSERVFTGELFF	TGTGCCAGTAGCGAAAGGGTATTCACCGGGGAGCTGTTTTTT
TRBJ2-1	NA	NA	TRBV7-3	CASSLSPQNEQFF	TGTGCCAGCAGCTTATCCCCGCAGAATGAGCAGTTCTTC
TRBJ2-5	TRBD1	NA	TRBV2	CASRWTGEGRETQYF	TGTGCCAGCAGATGGACAGGGGAAGGGCGGGAGACCCAGTACTTC
TRBJ1-2	NA	once	TRBV7-2	CASSWNRDYGYTF	TGTGCCAGCAGCTGGAACAGGGACTATGGCTACACCTTC
TRBJ2-7	NA	once	TRBV6-5	CASSYLGTAAYEQYF	TGTGCCAGCAGTTACCTGGGAACAGCTGCCTACGAGCAGTACTTC
TRBJ2-3	NA	NA	TRBV12-3/TRBV12-4	CASMASGTDTQYF	TGTGCCAGCATGGCTAGCGGCACAGATACGCAGTATTTT
TRBJ1-6	NA	NA	TRBV4-2	CASSQRRDSPLHF	TGTGCCAGCAGCCAAAGAAGAGATTCACCCCTCCACTTT
TRBJ2-7	NA	once	TRBV5-1	CATSRDIGNEQYF	TGCGCCACCTCAAGGGACATTGGGAACGAGCAGTACTTC
TRBJ1-3	NA	NA	TRBV11-2	CASSLGMGNTIYF	TGTGCCAGCAGCCTTGGGATGGGCAACACCATATATTTT
TRBJ2-1	TRBD2	NA	TRBV4-2	CASSQDASGDNEQFF	TGTGCCAGCAGCCAAGACGCTAGCGGTGACAATGAGCAGTTCTTC
TRBJ2-1	NA	NA	TRBV5-4	CASSIGNNEQFF	TGTGCCAGCAGCATAGGAAACAATGAGCAGTTCTTC
TRBJ2-1	TRBD2	NA	TRBV5-1	CASRLLAGNYNEQFF	TGCGCCAGCAGGCTCCTAGCGGGGAATTACAATGAGCAGTTCTTC
TRBJ1-5	NA	NA	TRBV13	CASSLGPTNQPQHF	TGTGCCAGCAGCTTGGGACCGACTAATCAGCCCCAGCATTTT